This entry concerns a single TCR beta chain. Its antigen remains unidentified. Per the germline V gene, CDR1 is MGHRA and CDR2 is YSYEKL. The CDR3 contains 15 residues. The V segment lost 5 bases and the J segment 13 bases; nucleotides outside the gene matches: 15. A second PCR, run for roughly 7 to 12 cycles, used a sample-barcoded 5' primer plus a J-beta primer mix. TCRdb analysed the 5' RACE reads with MiXCR anew, one entry per CDR3 protein. The sample lists over 1,200,000 distinct CDR3 sequences, 59% occurring once. These data come from a study of blood T cells in healthy people across ages. Findings of the study overall: Naive CD4+ cells and diversity were both higher in long-lived donors than in aged donors. Age showed a roughly linear inverse relationship with TCR beta diversity per million T cells.

This TCR was sampled from a man in his late teens or twenties in good health. This chain connects TRBV4-1 to TRBJ2-4; TRBD2 agrees at 9 bases. The material sequenced was blood. The CDR3 protein is CASSYRTSASYGQYF. The CDR3 DNA reads as TGCGCCAGCAGCTATAGGACTAGCGCGTCCTACGGGCAGTACTTC.